This T cell receptor beta chain was profiled in a study of PD-L1 blockade in urothelial cancer. Overall study context: Samples of blood were analyzed 3 weeks (second dose) and 6 weeks after treatment start.

The cohort comprised individuals with locally advanced or metastatic urothelial carcinoma. Profiled with immunoSEQ multiplex PCR; TCRdb holds only in-frame clones, not every one. This table holds approximately 110,000 clones, roughly 88% found once. Germline lookup yields CDR1 SGDLS and CDR2 YYNGEE. The trim removed 2 bases at V and 5 bases at J, leaving 5 bases unmatched. The CDR3 loop spans 14 amino acids. The TCR was taken from a man aged 50 to 60 with urothelial cancer. Sequenced here: PBMCs, sampled around atezolizumab (anti-PD-L1) treatment. J is TRBJ1-1 and V is TRBV9; 8 bases fit TRBD1. The CDR3 DNA sequence: TGTGCCAGCAGCGTGGCACAGGGGGGGACTGAAGCTTTCTTT. Translation gives CASSVAQGGTEAFF.